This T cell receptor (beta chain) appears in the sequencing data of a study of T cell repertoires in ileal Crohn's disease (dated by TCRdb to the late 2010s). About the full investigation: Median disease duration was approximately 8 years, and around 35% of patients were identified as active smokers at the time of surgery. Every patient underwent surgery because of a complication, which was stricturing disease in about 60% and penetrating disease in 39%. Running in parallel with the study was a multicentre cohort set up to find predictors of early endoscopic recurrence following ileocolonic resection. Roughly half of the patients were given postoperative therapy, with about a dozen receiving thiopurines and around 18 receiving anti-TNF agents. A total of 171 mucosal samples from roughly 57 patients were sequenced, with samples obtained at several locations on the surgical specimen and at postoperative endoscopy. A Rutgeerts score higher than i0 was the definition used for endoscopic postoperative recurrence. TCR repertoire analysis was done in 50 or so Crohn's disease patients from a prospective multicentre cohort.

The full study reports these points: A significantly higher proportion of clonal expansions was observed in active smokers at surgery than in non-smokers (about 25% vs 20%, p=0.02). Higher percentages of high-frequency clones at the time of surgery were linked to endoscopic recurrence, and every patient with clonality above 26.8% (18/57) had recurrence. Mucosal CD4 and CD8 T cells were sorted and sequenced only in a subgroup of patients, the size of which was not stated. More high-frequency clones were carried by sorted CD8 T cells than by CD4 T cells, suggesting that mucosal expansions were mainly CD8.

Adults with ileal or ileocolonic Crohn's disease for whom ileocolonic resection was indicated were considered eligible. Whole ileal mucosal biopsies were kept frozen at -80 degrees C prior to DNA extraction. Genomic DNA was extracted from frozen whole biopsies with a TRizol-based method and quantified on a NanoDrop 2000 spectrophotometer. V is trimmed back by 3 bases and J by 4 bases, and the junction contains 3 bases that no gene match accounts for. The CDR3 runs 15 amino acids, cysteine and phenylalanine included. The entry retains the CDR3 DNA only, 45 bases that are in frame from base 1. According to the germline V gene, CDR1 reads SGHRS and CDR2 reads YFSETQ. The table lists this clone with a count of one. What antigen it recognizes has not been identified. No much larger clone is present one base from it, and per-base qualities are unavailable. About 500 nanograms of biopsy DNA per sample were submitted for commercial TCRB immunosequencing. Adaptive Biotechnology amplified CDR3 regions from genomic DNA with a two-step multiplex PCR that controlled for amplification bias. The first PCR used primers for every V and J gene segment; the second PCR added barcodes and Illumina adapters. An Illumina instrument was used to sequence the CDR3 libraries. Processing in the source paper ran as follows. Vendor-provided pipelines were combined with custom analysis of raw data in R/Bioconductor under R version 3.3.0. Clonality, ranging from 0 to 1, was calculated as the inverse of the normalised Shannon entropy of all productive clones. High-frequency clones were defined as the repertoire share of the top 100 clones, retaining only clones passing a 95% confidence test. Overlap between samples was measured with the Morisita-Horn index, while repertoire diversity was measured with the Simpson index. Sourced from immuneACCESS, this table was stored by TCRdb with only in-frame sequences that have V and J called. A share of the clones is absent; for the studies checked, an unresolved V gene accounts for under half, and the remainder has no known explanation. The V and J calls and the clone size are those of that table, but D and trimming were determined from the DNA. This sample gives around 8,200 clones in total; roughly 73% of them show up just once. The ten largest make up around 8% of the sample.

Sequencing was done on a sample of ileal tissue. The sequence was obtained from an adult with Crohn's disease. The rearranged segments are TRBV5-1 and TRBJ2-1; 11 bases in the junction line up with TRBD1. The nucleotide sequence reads TGCGCCAGCAGCTCGGGACAGGGGGTTTACAATGAGCAGTTCTTC. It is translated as CASSSGQGVYNEQFF. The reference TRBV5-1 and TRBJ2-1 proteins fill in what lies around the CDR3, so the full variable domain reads KAGVTQTPRYLIKTRGQQVTLSCSPISGHRSVSWYQQTPGQGLQFLFEYFSETQRNKGNFPGRFSGRQFSNSRSEMNVSTLELGDSALYLCASSSGQGVYNEQFFGPGTRLTVL.